This T cell receptor beta chain was profiled in a study of blood T cell repertoires in COVID-19. Original handling: Reference gene primers were amplified, and this amplification served to estimate nucleated cell counts. Libraries were prepared by immunoSEQ multiplex PCR; TCRdb keeps only in-frame clonotypes and omits some of them. The V and J calls and the clone size are those of that table, but D and trimming were determined from the DNA. The table has 250,000 or so clones, roughly 89% seen once. The CDR3 spans 13 residues. V shed 1 base and J 6 bases; nucleotides not matched to a gene: 0. The sequence was collected from a woman aged 40 to 50 who had recovered from COVID-19. Material: peripheral blood. This rearrangement joins TRBV12-3 or TRBV12-4 to TRBJ1-5, with TRBD1 matching over 7 bases. CDR3 sequence: CASSLEGAQPQHF. CDR3 bases: TGTGCCAGCAGTTTAGAGGGGGCTCAGCCCCAGCATTTT.